This T cell receptor (beta chain) was observed in a study of lymphopenia after photon versus proton radiotherapy. The CDR3 extends over 14 amino acids. The V and J ends lost 4 bases and 6 bases, in that order; junction bases with no gene match: 4. Per germline, CDR1 SGHRS and CDR2 YFSETQ. Clones were read by immunoSEQ multiplex PCR, and TCRdb kept only the in-frame ones, dropping some. The sample holds approximately 170,000 clones; about nine tenths are singletons and the top ten take around 4.5%. Sequenced material: peripheral blood, taken from a patient treated with photon-based radiotherapy. The V and J genes are TRBV5-1 and TRBJ1-5; 10 bases are shared with TRBD1. The source of this sequence is a man aged 45-65 years with gastric cancer. The CDR3 here is CASSPGQGFQPQHF. As DNA, the CDR3 is TGCGCCAGCAGCCCGGGACAGGGGTTTCAGCCCCAGCATTTT.